This T cell receptor (beta chain) was sequenced in a study of beta chain features in type 1 diabetes. Trimming removed 0 bases from V and 1 base from J, with 7 bases in between. This CDR3 is built from 14 residues. Germline V CDR1 and CDR2: SGDLS, YYNGEE. Overall study findings and caveats: Among patients with Type 1 diabetes, TCRB CDR3s were moderately but significantly shorter in every one of the four CD4+ subsets. Patients' naive, central memory and regulatory TCRB repertoires appeared more alike than those of healthy donors.

This clone was counted a few times. Its antigen is undetermined. Sequenced material consisted of expressed TCRB transcripts (all of the isolated RNA was reverse transcribed). Produced via immunoSEQ multiplex PCR; TCRdb's table is partial and in-frame only. The data hold over 150,000 clones, with around a tenth observed a single time. The material sequenced was central memory CD4+ T cells from blood. The V gene is TRBV9, the J gene TRBJ2-5; D unclear. This TCR derives from a man aged 30-40 years with type 1 diabetes. CDR3 sequence (DNA): TGTGCCAGCAGCGTAGAACCAGGCCAAGAGACCCAGTACTTC. Protein product: CASSVEPGQETQYF.